These 13 T cell receptor beta chains originate from one sample sequenced in a study of graft-versus-host responses after intestinal transplantation. Profiling relied on immunoSEQ multiplex PCR, and the TCRdb table lists in-frame clones only, not all of them. The sample includes some 70,000 clones, around nine tenths of them seen just once. Here the sequenced sample was bone marrow, taken less than 750 days after intestinal transplantation. The receptors originated from a human patient who received an intestinal transplant, so some T cells may come from the graft donor.

This clone was seen a few times. The chain couples TRBV6-5 to TRBJ1-5; a possible D gene is TRBD1 (6 bases). The CDR3 sequence is 15 residues long. Germline V CDR1 and CDR2: MNHEY, SVGAGI. The V and J ends lost 0 bases and 2 bases respectively, with 8 bases between them. CDR3 region: CASSYSSGGNQPQHF. CDR3 bases: TGTGCCAGCAGTTACTCATCAGGGGGCAATCAGCCCCAGCATTTT.

This chain links TRBV25-1 with TRBJ2-7; possible D gene TRBD1, 7 bases. The CDR3 contains 15 residues. In germline, CDR1 is MGHDK, CDR2 SYGVNS. Trimming left V 4 bases short and J 2 bases short, with 15 bases between. The CDR3 region is CASSVQEGAPYEQYF. The CDR3 DNA follows: TGTGCCAGCAGTGTACAGGAGGGGGCCCCCTACGAGCAGTACTTC.

J is TRBJ1-1 and V is TRBV5-1, with D hard to call. V was clipped by 7 bases and J by 2 bases, with 12 bases between them. Germline CDR1 SGHRS, CDR2 YFSETQ. The CDR3 extends over 13 amino acids. CDR3 in amino acids: CASGRSTNTEAFF. DNA for the CDR3: TGCGCCAGCGGTAGGTCTACTAACACTGAAGCTTTCTTT.

This chain uses TRBV4-1 with TRBJ1-4, with 7 bases lining up with TRBD1. This CDR3 has 15 residues. With 2 bases clipped from V and 7 bases from J, the junction kept 7 bases outside the gene matches. Germline CDR1 reads MGHRA; CDR2 reads YSYEKL. CDR3 amino acids: CASSQIDREAEKLFF. The CDR3 DNA is TGCGCCAGCAGCCAAATAGACAGGGAGGCTGAAAAACTGTTTTTT.

The gene calls are TRBV19 and TRBJ2-3, with TRBD2 matching 10 bases. Germline CDR1 LNHDA, CDR2 SQIVND (reference sequence). After removal of 3 bases from V and 4 bases from J, the junction contained 7 bases not matched to a gene. This CDR3 is built from 16 residues. DNA of the CDR3: TGTGCCAGTAGTATGAGAGCGGGAGGGAGCCCAGATACGCAGTATTTT. Amino acids: CASSMRAGGSPDTQYF.

About this clone: Mismatch with germline at one junction end may stem from a read error. The chain employs TRBV10-2 and TRBJ2-7; perhaps TRBD2 as D (5 bases). The CDR3 is 11 residues long. Germline V lookup: CDR1 WSHSY, CDR2 SAAADI. This chain's CDR3 is CASNEGSEQYF. In nucleotides, the CDR3 is TGCGCCAGCAATGAGGGCTCCGAGCAGTACTTC.

The V gene is TRBV7-9, the J gene TRBJ2-5; no firm D call. The CDR3 loop spans 14 amino acids. Germline V gene data show CDR1 as SEHNR and CDR2 as FQNEAQ (reference sequence). Trimming removed 1 base from V and 5 bases from J, with 11 bases in between. In nucleotides, the CDR3 is TGTGCCAGCAGCTTAGTAGTATCCCGGGAGACCCAGTACTTC. Protein: CASSLVVSRETQYF.

V gene TRBV29-1 combines with J gene TRBJ1-1; D is possibly TRBD1 (5 bases). Germline loops: CDR1 SQVTM, CDR2 ANQGSEA. This CDR3 region has 15 residues. Deletions cut 3 bases from V and 4 bases from J, with 18 bases between. The CDR3 nucleotides read TGCAGCGTTGAGGGAAACCAGGGATTTAGCACTGAAGCTTTCTTT. Its translation is CSVEGNQGFSTEAFF.

The genes are TRBV6-6 and TRBJ2-7, with 10 bases identical to TRBD1. Germline V gene sequence: CDR1 MNHNY, CDR2 SVGAGI (reference sequence). Trimming removed 5 bases from V and 2 bases from J; junction bases left unmatched: 9. The CDR3 is 16 amino acids. CDR3: CASSGSGTGDPYEQYF. The CDR3 DNA sequence: TGTGCCAGCAGTGGCTCCGGGACAGGGGACCCCTACGAGCAGTACTTC.

V is TRBV9 and J is TRBJ2-5; possibly TRBD2 for D (5 bases). Per germline, CDR1 SGDLS and CDR2 YYNGEE. Trimming pared 4 bases from V and 7 bases from J, leaving 14 bases between. This CDR3 contains 13 residues. The CDR3 DNA is TGTGCCAGCAGCTCCTACCACGAGGGGACCCAGTACTTC. Translated: CASSSYHEGTQYF.

The gene calls are TRBV5-3 and TRBJ2-3; TRBD2 matches 9 bases. TRBV5-3 is assigned to the ORF class and has an uncertain function. The V and J ends lost 6 bases and 2 bases, in that order; junction bases with no gene match: 7. There are 15 residues in the CDR3. The CDR3 coding sequence is TGTGCCAGAATAGTGTCTAGCGGGATCACAGATACGCAGTATTTT. Amino acid sequence: CARIVSSGITDTQYF.

J is TRBJ2-1 and V is TRBV5-4, with TRBD1 identical over 7 bases. Trimming cost V 5 bases and J 7 bases; bases outside gene matches: 6. Germline CDR1 is SGHNT and CDR2 is YYREEE (reference sequence). The CDR3 consists of 13 residues. The CDR3 region has the DNA TGTGCCAGCAGTGAGGGGGCGGCTAATGAGCAGTTCTTC. Protein product: CASSEGAANEQFF.

The V and J genes are TRBV7-6 and TRBJ2-5; 7 bases align to TRBD1. V was clipped by 0 bases and J by 5 bases; unmatched bases: 9. This CDR3 has 16 amino acids. Germline V gene sequence: CDR1 SGHVS, CDR2 FNYEAQ. The CDR3 protein is CASSLAETGFEETQYF. DNA of the CDR3: TGTGCCAGCAGCTTAGCAGAGACAGGGTTTGAGGAGACCCAGTACTTC.